The source of this TCR beta chain is a study of cytomegalovirus exposure and HLA in healthy donors. Overall study findings and caveats: Earlier analysis yielded a pattern in which most TCR beta V segments were productive about 90% or about 30% of the time.

As concerns this clone: Its antigen is not known. The sample has other DNA sequences that encode this CDR3 too.

Both 60 Vbeta primers and 13 Jbeta primers went into the PCR. The repertoire was sequenced with immunoSEQ multiplex PCR; TCRdb's copy has only in-frame clones and lacks some. The profile shows 150,000 to 200,000 clones, roughly 78% of them singletons. The CDR3 spans 16 residues. Germline V gene sequence: CDR1 SGHVS, CDR2 FNYEAQ. J lost 2 bases, V lost 4 bases, and 3 bases had no gene match. The chain combines TRBV7-6 with TRBJ2-3; TRBD2 agrees at 13 bases. The TCR originated in a woman between 25 and 40 years old in good health and CMV-seronegative. What was sequenced was PBMCs. The CDR3, as DNA: TGTGCCAGCAGCTCACTAGCGGGGGGGATCACAGATACGCAGTATTTT. Translating gives CASSSLAGGITDTQYF.